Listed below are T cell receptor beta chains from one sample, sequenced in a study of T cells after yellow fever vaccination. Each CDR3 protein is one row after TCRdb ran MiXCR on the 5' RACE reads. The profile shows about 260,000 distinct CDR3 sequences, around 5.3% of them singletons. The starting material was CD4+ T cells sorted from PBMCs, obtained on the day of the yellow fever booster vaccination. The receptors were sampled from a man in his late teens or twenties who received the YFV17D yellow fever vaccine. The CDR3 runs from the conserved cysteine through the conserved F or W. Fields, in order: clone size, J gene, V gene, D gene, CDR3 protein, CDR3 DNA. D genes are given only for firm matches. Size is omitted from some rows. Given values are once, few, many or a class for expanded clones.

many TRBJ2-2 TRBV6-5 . CASSYSAWAGELFF TGTGCCAGCAGTTACTCGGCGTGGGCCGGGGAGCTGTTTTTT
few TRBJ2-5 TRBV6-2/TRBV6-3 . CASSYMGQETQYF TGTGCCAGCAGTTACATGGGCCAAGAGACCCAGTACTTC
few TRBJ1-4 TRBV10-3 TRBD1 CAISDSLQGNNEKLFF TGTGCCATCAGTGACTCGCTACAGGGGAATAATGAAAAACTGTTTTTT
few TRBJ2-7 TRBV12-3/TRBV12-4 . CASSLVSDSYEQYF TGTGCCAGCAGTTTAGTATCGGATTCCTACGAGCAGTACTTC
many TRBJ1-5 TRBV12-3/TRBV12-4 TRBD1 CASSPDRGLNQPQHF TGTGCCAGCAGTCCGGACAGGGGGCTTAATCAGCCCCAGCATTTT
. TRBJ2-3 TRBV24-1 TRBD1 CATNRQGADTQYF TGTGCCACCAACCGACAGGGGGCAGATACGCAGTATTTT
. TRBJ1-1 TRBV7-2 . CASSWSSLRTEAFF TGTGCCAGCAGCTGGTCCTCGCTTCGCACTGAAGCTTTCTTT
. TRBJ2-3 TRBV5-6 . CASSLGFGSPPDTQYF TGTGCCAGCAGCTTGGGTTTCGGCTCTCCGCCAGATACGCAGTATTTT
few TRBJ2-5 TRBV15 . CATRRDSDGETQYF TGTGCCACCAGACGTGACAGCGACGGAGAGACCCAGTACTTC
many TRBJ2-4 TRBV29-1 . CSVARGIEGNIQYF TGCAGCGTTGCGCGCGGGATAGAGGGAAACATTCAGTACTTC
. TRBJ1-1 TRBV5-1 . CASSLDPGNTEAFF TGCGCCAGCAGCTTGGATCCGGGGAACACTGAAGCTTTCTTT
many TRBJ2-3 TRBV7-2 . CASSIPDLYEDTQYF TGTGCCAGCAGCATCCCGGACTTGTATGAGGATACGCAGTATTTT
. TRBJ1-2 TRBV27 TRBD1 CASSFTGGVGYTF TGTGCCAGCAGTTTTACAGGGGGTGTGGGCTACACCTTC
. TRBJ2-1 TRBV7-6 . CASSLVGGETYNEQFF TGTGCCAGCAGCTTAGTAGGGGGGGAAACCTACAATGAGCAGTTCTTC
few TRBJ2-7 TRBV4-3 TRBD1 CASSPGPGQVYEQYF TGCGCCAGCAGCCCAGGACCGGGACAGGTCTACGAGCAGTACTTC
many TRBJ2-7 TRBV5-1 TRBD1 CASSLDRGSYEQYF TGCGCCAGCAGCCTAGACAGGGGGTCCTACGAGCAGTACTTC
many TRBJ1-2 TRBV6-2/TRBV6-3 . CASSETSYGYTF TGTGCCAGCTCGGAGACCTCCTATGGCTACACCTTC
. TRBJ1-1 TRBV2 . CARSASTEAFF TGTGCCAGAAGCGCCAGCACTGAAGCTTTCTTT
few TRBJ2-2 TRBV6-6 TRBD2 CASRLGLANTGELFF TGTGCCAGCAGACTGGGACTAGCGAACACCGGGGAGCTGTTTTTT
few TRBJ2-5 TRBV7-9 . CASSFGTRQETQYF TGTGCCAGCAGCTTCGGGACACGACAAGAGACCCAGTACTTC
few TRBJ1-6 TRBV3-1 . CASSQGGGFSPLHF TGTGCCAGCAGCCAAGGGGGGGGTTTTTCACCCCTCCACTTT
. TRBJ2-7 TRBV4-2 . CASSRVGANEQYF TGTGCCAGCAGCCGGGTAGGGGCAAACGAGCAGTACTTC
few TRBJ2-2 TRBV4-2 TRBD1 CASSQTGDPGELFF TGTGCCAGCAGCCAAACAGGGGATCCCGGGGAGCTGTTTTTT
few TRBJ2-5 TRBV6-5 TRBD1 CASSDPGTATKYF TGTGCCAGCTCCGACCCCGGGACAGCAACGAAGTACTTC
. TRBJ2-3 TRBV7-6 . CASSPFVLDTQYF TGTGCCAGCAGCCCATTTGTATTAGATACGCAGTATTTT
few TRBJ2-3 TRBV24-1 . CATSDPDRPDTQYF TGTGCCACCAGTGACCCTGACCGCCCAGATACGCAGTATTTT
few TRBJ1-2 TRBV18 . CASSPEGDNYGYTF TGTGCCAGCTCACCTGAAGGGGATAACTATGGCTACACCTTC
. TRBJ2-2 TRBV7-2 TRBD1 CASSSRTGTTGGELFF TGTGCCAGCAGCTCGCGGACAGGGACAACGGGCGGGGAGCTGTTTTTT
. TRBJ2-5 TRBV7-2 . CASSSNVGSTQYF TGTGCCAGCAGCTCGAACGTGGGATCGACCCAGTACTTC
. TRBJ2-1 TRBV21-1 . CASSEGPAEIYNEQFF TGTGCCAGCAGCGAAGGGCCAGCGGAGATCTACAATGAGCAGTTCTTC
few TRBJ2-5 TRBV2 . CASIQEGETQYF TGTGCCAGCATTCAGGAGGGAGAGACCCAGTACTTC
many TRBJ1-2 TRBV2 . CASSVQPQNNYGYTF TGTGCCAGCAGTGTTCAGCCCCAAAACAACTATGGCTACACCTTC
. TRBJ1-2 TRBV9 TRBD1 CASSVTGQGSYGYTF TGTGCCAGCAGCGTAACTGGACAGGGTAGCTATGGCTACACCTTC
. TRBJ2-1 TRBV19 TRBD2 CASRFSGGGSYNEQFF TGTGCCAGTAGATTCAGCGGGGGCGGCTCCTACAATGAGCAGTTCTTC
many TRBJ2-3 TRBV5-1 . CASSLVGRSTDTQYF TGCGCCAGCAGCTTGGTAGGCAGGTCCACAGATACGCAGTATTTT